This TCR beta chain is from a study of cytomegalovirus exposure and HLA in healthy donors. Only in-frame clones appear in the TCRdb table, and some are missing; sequencing was by immunoSEQ multiplex PCR. Of 110,000 or so clones in the sample, roughly 82% were seen once. Germline loops: CDR1 SEHNR, CDR2 FQNEAQ (reference sequence). V shed 4 bases, J shed 5 bases, and the junction held 9 bases outside the gene matches. The CDR3 is 15 amino acids. The sequence came from a man younger than 35 in good health and CMV-seronegative. The chain has TRBV7-9 and TRBJ2-3; 7 bases match TRBD1. The sample comprised PBMCs. The CDR3 coding sequence is TGTGCCAGCAGCTCGGACAGGCTAGTATTAGATACGCAGTATTTT. Encoded protein: CASSSDRLVLDTQYF. Full variable domain (rest looked up from reference TRBV7-9 and TRBJ2-3): DTGVSQNPRHKITKRGQNVTFRCDPISEHNRLYWYRQTLGQGPEFLTYFQNEAQLEKSRLLSDRFSAERPKGSFSTLEIQRTEQGDSAMYLCASSSDRLVLDTQYFGPGTRLTVL.